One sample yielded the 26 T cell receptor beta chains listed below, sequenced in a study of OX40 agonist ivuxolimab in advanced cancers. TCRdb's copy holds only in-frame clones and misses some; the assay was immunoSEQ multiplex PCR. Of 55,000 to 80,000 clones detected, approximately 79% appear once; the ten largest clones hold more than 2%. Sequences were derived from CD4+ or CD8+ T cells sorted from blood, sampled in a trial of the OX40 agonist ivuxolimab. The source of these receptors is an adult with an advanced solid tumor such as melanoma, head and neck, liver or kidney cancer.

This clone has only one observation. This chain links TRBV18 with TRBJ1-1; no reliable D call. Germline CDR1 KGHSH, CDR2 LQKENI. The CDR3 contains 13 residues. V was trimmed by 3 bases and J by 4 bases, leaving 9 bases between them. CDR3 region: CASSPFEGTEAFF. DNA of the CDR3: TGTGCCAGCTCACCTTTCGAGGGCACTGAAGCTTTCTTT.

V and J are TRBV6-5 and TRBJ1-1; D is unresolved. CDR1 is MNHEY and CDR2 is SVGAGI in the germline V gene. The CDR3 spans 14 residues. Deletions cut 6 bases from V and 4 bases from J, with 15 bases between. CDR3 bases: TGTGCCAGCAGGTCCGGTATTTTTAGCACTGAAGCTTTCTTT. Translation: CASRSGIFSTEAFF.

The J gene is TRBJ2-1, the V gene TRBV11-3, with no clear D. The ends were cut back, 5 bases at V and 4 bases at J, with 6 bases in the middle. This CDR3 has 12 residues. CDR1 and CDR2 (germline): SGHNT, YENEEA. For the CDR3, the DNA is TGTGCCAGCAGCCAGAGGTACAATGAGCAGTTCTTC. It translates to CASSQRYNEQFF.

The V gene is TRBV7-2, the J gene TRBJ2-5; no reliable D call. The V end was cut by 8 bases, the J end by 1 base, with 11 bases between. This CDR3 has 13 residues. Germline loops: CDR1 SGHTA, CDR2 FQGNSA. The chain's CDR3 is CASSRSSQETQYF. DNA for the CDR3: TGTGCCAGCTCGCGAAGCAGCCAAGAGACCCAGTACTTC. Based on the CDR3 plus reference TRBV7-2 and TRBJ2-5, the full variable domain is GAGVSQSPSNKVTEKGKDVELRCDPISGHTALYWYRQSLGQGLEFLIYFQGNSAPDKSGLPSDRFSAERTGGSVSTLTIQRTQQEDSAVYLCASSRSSQETQYFGPGTRLLVL.

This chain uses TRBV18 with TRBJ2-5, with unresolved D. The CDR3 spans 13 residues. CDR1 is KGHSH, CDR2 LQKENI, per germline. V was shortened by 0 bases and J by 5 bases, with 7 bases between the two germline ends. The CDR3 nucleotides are TGTGCCAGCTCACCACCGTCAGAGGAGACCCAGTACTTC. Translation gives CASSPPSEETQYF.

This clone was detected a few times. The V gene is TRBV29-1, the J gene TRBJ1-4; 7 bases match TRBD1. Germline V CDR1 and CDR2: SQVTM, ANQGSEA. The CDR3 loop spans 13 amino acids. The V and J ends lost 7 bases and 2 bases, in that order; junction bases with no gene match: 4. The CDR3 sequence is CSARGQTNEKLFF. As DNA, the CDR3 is TGCAGCGCTAGGGGACAGACTAATGAAAAACTGTTTTTT.

The CDR3 DNA reads TGTGCCAGCAGCCCCTCGGGGGGGCCAGGCACAGATACGCAGTATTTT. Translation gives CASSPSGGPGTDTQYF. This chain joins TRBV7-3 and TRBJ2-3; 8 nucleotides line up with TRBD2. The CDR3 covers 16 residues. The ends lost 5 bases at V and 1 base at J; junction bases unmatched: 8. Germline-derived CDR1 and CDR2 are SGHTA and FQGTGA.

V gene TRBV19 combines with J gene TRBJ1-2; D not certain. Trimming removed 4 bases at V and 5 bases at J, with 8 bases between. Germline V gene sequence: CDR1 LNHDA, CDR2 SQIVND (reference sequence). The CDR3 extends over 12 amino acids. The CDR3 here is CASSNWTYGYTF. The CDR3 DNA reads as TGTGCCAGTAGTAATTGGACTTATGGCTACACCTTC.

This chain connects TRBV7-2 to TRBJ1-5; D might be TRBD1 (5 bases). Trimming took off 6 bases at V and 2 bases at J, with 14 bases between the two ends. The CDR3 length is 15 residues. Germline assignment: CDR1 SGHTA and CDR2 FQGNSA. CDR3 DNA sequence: TGTGCCAGCAGTCCAGCAGCGGGGCGCAATCAGCCCCAGCATTTT. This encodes CASSPAAGRNQPQHF.

CDR3 bases: TGTGCCAGCAGTTTTAAGCCGGGACAGGGGTTGAGTGGCTACACCTTC. As protein: CASSFKPGQGLSGYTF. The rearrangement uses TRBV6-5 and TRBJ1-2; TRBD1 matches at 10 bases. J was trimmed by 7 bases and V by 4 bases; bases with no gene match: 12. The CDR3 is made up of 16 amino acids. Germline CDR1 is MNHEY and CDR2 is SVGAGI.

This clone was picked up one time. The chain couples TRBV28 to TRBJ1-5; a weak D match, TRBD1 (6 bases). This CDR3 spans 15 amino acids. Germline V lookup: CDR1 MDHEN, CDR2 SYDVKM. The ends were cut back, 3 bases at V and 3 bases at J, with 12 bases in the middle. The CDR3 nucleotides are TGTGCCAGCAGTTTGGGCGGGGGCGCCAATCAGCCCCAGCATTTT. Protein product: CASSLGGGANQPQHF.

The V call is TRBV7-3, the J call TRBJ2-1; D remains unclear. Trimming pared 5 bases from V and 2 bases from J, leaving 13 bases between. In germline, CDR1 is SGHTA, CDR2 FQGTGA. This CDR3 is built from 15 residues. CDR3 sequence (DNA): TGTGCCAGCAGCACCTCGGCCGAACCCTACAATGAGCAGTTCTTC. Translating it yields CASSTSAEPYNEQFF.

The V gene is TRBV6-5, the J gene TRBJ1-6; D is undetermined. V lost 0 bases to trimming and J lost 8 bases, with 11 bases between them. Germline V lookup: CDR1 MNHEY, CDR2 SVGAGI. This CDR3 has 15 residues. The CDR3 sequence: CASSYSNRLDSPLHF. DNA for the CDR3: TGTGCCAGCAGTTACTCGAACCGTCTTGATTCACCCCTCCACTTT.

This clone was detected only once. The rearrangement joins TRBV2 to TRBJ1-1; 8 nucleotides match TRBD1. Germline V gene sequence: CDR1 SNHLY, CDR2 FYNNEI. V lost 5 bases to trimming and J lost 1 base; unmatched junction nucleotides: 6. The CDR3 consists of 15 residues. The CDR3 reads CASSLQGAGNTEAFF. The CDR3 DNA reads TGTGCCAGCAGTTTGCAGGGGGCGGGGAACACTGAAGCTTTCTTT. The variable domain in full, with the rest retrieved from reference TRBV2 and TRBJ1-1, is EPEVTQTPSHQVTQMGQEVILRCVPISNHLYFYWYRQILGQKVEFLVSFYNNEISEKSEIFDDQFSVERPDGSNFTLKIRSTKLEDSAMYFCASSLQGAGNTEAFFGQGTRLTVV.

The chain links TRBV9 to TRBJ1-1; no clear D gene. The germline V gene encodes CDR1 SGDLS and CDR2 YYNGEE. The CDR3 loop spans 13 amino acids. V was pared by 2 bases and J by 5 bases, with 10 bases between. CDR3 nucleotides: TGTGCCAGCAGCGTCGCGGGATTGACTGAAGCTTTCTTT. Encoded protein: CASSVAGLTEAFF.

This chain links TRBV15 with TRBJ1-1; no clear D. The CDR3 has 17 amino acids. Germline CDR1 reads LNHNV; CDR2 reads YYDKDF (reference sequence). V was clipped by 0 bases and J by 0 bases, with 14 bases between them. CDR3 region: CATSRDQWAPMNTEAFF. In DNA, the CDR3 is TGTGCCACCAGCAGAGATCAGTGGGCGCCCATGAACACTGAAGCTTTCTTT.

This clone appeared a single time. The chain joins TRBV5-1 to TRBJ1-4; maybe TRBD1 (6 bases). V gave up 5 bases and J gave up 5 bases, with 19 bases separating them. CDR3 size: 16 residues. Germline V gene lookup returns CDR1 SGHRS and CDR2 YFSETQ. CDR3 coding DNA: TGCGCCAGCAGATCCAACCCGGGACATCTAAATGAAAAACTGTTTTTT. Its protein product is CASRSNPGHLNEKLFF.

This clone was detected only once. CDR3 bases: TGTGCCAGCAGTGTGGGGCAGGACTACAATGAGCAGTTCTTC. This sequence encodes CASSVGQDYNEQFF. The chain links TRBV6-4 to TRBJ2-1; perhaps TRBD1 as D (5 bases). The ends were cut back, 4 bases at V and 3 bases at J, with 10 bases in the middle. The germline CDR1 and CDR2 sequences are MRHNA and SNTAGT. This CDR3 spans 14 amino acids.

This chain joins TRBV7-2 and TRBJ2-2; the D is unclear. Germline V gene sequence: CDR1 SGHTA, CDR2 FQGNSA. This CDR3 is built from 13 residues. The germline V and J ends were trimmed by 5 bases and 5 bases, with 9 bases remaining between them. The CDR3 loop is CASSAYGTGELFF. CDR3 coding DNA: TGTGCCAGCAGCGCCTATGGGACCGGGGAGCTGTTTTTT.

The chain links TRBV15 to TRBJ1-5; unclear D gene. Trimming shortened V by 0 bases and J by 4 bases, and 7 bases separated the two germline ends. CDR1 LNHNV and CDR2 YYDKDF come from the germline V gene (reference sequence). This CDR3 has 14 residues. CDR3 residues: CATSRDPANQPQHF. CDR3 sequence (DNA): TGTGCCACCAGCAGAGATCCGGCGAATCAGCCCCAGCATTTT.

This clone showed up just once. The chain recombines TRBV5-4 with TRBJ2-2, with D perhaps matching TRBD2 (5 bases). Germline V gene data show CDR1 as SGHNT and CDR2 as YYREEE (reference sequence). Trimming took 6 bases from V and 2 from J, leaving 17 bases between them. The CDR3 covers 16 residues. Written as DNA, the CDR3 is TGTGCCAGCACAAACCCGGGGTGGTTCAACACCGGGGAGCTGTTTTTT. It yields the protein CASTNPGWFNTGELFF.

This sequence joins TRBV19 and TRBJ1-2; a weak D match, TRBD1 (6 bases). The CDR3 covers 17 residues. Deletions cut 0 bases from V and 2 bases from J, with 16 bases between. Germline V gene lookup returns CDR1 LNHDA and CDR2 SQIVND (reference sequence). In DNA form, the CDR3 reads TGTGCCAGTAGTATAGATCGCCACAGGGCGGGCAACTATGGCTACACCTTC. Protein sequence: CASSIDRHRAGNYGYTF.

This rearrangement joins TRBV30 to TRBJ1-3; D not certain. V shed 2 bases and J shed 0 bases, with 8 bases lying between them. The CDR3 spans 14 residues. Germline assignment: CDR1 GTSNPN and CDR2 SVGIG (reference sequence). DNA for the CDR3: TGTGCCTGGAGTTTTCAGAGCTCTGGAAACACCATATATTTT. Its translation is CAWSFQSSGNTIYF. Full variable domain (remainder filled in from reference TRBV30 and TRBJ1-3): SQTIHQWPATLVQPVGSPLSLECTVEGTSNPNLYWYRQAAGRGLQLLFYSVGIGQISSEVPQNLSASRPQDRQFILSSKKLLLSDSGFYLCAWSFQSSGNTIYFGEGSWLTVV.

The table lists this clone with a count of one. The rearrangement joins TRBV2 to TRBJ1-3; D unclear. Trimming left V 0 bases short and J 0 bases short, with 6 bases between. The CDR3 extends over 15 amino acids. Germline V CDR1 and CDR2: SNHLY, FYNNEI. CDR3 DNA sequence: TGTGCCAGCAGTGAAGCAACGATCTCTGGAAACACCATATATTTT. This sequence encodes CASSEATISGNTIYF.

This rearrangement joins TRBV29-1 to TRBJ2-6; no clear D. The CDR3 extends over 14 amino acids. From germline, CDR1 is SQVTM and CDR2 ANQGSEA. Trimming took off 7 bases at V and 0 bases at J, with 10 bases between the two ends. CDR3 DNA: TGCAGCGCCCTCGGGCCCTCTGGGGCCAACGTCCTGACTTTC. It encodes CSALGPSGANVLTF.

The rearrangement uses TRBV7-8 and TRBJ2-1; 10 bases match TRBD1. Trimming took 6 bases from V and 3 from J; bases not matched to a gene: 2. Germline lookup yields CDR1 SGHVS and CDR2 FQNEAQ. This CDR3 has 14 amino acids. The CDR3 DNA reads TGTGCCAGCAGTAGGGACAGGGGCTACAATGAGCAGTTCTTC. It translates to CASSRDRGYNEQFF.